The 11 T cell receptor beta chains below come from one sample, sequenced in a study of cytomegalovirus exposure and HLA in healthy donors. Primers for the PCR totalled 60 Vbeta and 13 Jbeta. Clones were read by immunoSEQ multiplex PCR, and TCRdb kept only the in-frame ones, dropping some. The top ten hold 1% to 1.5% of the sample, which has 100,000 to 120,000 clones, around 78% seen once. The sequencing input was PBMCs. The receptors derive from a woman in her twenties or thirties in good health and CMV-seronegative.

This sequence joins TRBV7-8 and TRBJ2-3; D not resolved. CDR3 length: 15 residues. Deletions cut 2 bases from V and 0 bases from J, with 9 bases between. From germline, CDR1 is SGHVS and CDR2 FQNEAQ. The CDR3 nucleotides are TGTGCCAGCAGCTTAAGGAAGACTAGCACAGATACGCAGTATTTT. Its protein product is CASSLRKTSTDTQYF.

This clone was seen once. The chain has TRBV7-8 and TRBJ1-5; 8 bases fit TRBD1. This CDR3 has 15 residues. CDR1 is SGHVS, CDR2 FQNEAQ, per germline. Trimming removed 6 bases from V and 2 bases from J; junction bases left unmatched: 6. Here the CDR3 DNA reads TGTGCCAGCAGAGAGGACAGGGTGCGCAATCAGCCCCAGCATTTT. Amino acid sequence: CASREDRVRNQPQHF.

In this sample, this clone turned up once. This chain links TRBV27 with TRBJ1-5, with D unresolved. CDR1 MNHEY and CDR2 SMNVEV come from the germline V gene (reference sequence). The CDR3 length is 13 residues. V was cut by 6 bases and J by 2 bases, with 8 bases left in between. CDR3: CASSDVGNQPQHF. CDR3 sequence (DNA): TGTGCCAGCAGCGATGTAGGCAATCAGCCCCAGCATTTT.

The genes are TRBV15 and TRBJ2-5; D not certain. CDR3 length equals 13 residues. Trimming shortened V by 3 bases and J by 3 bases, and 8 bases separated the two germline ends. CDR1 LNHNV and CDR2 YYDKDF come from the germline V gene (reference sequence). CDR3 in amino acids: CATSSSPKETQYF. DNA for the CDR3: TGTGCCACCAGCAGTTCCCCAAAAGAGACCCAGTACTTC.

The chain joins TRBV28 to TRBJ1-4; 9 nucleotides line up with TRBD1. CDR3 size: 14 residues. Germline CDR1 MDHEN, CDR2 SYDVKM. V was clipped by 7 bases and J by 11 bases; unmatched bases: 11. The chain's CDR3 is CASKPPGQGIKLFF. The CDR3 nucleotides read TGTGCCAGCAAACCACCGGGACAGGGAATCAAACTGTTTTTT.

This clone has just a few counts. The V and J genes are TRBV4-3 and TRBJ2-1, with a possible D match to TRBD2 (5 bases). The CDR3 is 15 residues long. Trimming cost V 2 bases and J 6 bases, with 14 bases left between them. CDR1 LGHNA and CDR2 YSLEER come from the germline V gene. Here the CDR3 DNA reads TGCGCCAGCAGCCAATTCGGGCTAGCTATCAATGAGCAGTTCTTC. Translating gives CASSQFGLAINEQFF.

The chain has TRBV12-5 and TRBJ1-2, with 7 nucleotides matching TRBD1. J lost 8 bases, V lost 2 bases, and 8 bases had no gene match. The CDR3 contains 14 residues. In germline, CDR1 is LGHNT, CDR2 FRNRAP. This chain's CDR3 is CASGLNDRARGYTF. CDR3 sequence (DNA): TGTGCTAGTGGTTTGAATGACAGGGCGCGGGGCTACACCTTC.

The chain couples TRBV25-1 to TRBJ2-2; perhaps TRBD2 as D (6 bases). Germline CDR1 is MGHDK and CDR2 is SYGVNS. This CDR3 is built from 13 residues. Trimming took off 8 bases at V and 3 bases at J, with 10 bases between the two ends. Here the CDR3 reads CASGDSYTGELFF. CDR3 DNA: TGTGCCAGCGGGGACTCATACACCGGGGAGCTGTTTTTT.

J is TRBJ2-1 and V is TRBV11-3; 10 bases are a match to TRBD2. The CDR3 is made up of 14 amino acids. V trimming: 3 bases; J trimming: 4 bases; junction bases outside the gene matches: 0. CDR1 is SGHNT, CDR2 YENEEA, per germline. The CDR3 DNA follows: TGTGCCAGCAGCTTGACTAGCGGGTACAATGAGCAGTTCTTC. Translating gives CASSLTSGYNEQFF.

The chain uses TRBV15 and TRBJ1-5; 8 nucleotides line up with TRBD1. Germline values: CDR1 LNHNV, CDR2 YYDKDF (reference sequence). V lost 2 bases to trimming and J lost 2 bases; unmatched junction nucleotides: 2. CDR3 length: 15 residues. The CDR3 region is CATSRQQGGNQPQHF. In DNA form, the CDR3 reads TGTGCCACCAGCAGACAACAGGGGGGCAATCAGCCCCAGCATTTT.

This clone appeared a few times. V usage is TRBV7-7 and J usage is TRBJ1-1; no clear D gene. The V end lost 5 bases, the J end lost 0 bases, and 7 bases lay between the germline ends. The CDR3 runs to 13 residues. The V gene's germline CDR1 is SSHAT and CDR2 FNYEAQ (reference sequence). CDR3 sequence reads: CASSATLNTEAFF. The CDR3 DNA sequence: TGTGCCAGCAGCGCTACCTTGAACACTGAAGCTTTCTTT. The whole variable domain, remainder taken from reference TRBV7-7 and TRBJ1-1, is GAGVSQSPRYKVTKRGQDVTLRCDPISSHATLYWYQQALGQGPEFLTYFNYEAQPDKSGLPSDRFSAERPEGSISTLTIQRTEQRDSAMYRCASSATLNTEAFFGQGTRLTVV.